This TCR beta chain was identified in a study of cytomegalovirus exposure and HLA in healthy donors. Study results and caveats: There was a cluster of highly shared sequence variants that was likely a sequencing artifact. The later analysis indicated that the majority of CMV-associated TCR beta chains appeared HLA-restricted. A reported reduction in N-insertions relative to the 666-donor mean was seen in an Asian-associated ancestry cluster in a later analysis. Later on, a genetic analysis was performed. It linked a missense variant in DCLRE1C with V- and J-gene trimming of TCR beta.

As regards this clone: Its specificity is not known.

Use of 60 Vbeta and 13 Jbeta primers characterized the PCR. The repertoire was sequenced with immunoSEQ multiplex PCR; TCRdb's copy has only in-frame clones and lacks some. The sample holds under 200,000 clones, around nine tenths seen once. CDR3 size: 12 residues. With V trimmed by 6 bases and J by 12 bases, 9 bases remained unmatched. The germline V gene encodes CDR1 MNHEY and CDR2 SVGAGI. Specimen: PBMCs. This receptor was identified in a woman in her twenties or thirties in good health and CMV-seronegative. This chain joins TRBV6-5 and TRBJ1-1; 8 nucleotides match TRBD1. The CDR3 here is CASRPPGGFSFF. The CDR3 nucleotides are TGTGCCAGCAGGCCCCCAGGGGGCTTCTCTTTCTTT.